Listed below are T cell receptor beta chains from one sample, sequenced in a study of blood T cell repertoires in COVID-19. Sequencing used immunoSEQ multiplex PCR; TCRdb keeps in-frame clones, though not all of them. This table has approximately 220,000 clones, approximately 83% appearing once. The sample consisted of PBMCs or T cells enriched from blood (not recorded which). All receptors come from a woman aged 40 to 55 with acute COVID-19. Each CDR3 is given with its conserved first and last residue. Fields, in order: V gene, J gene, CDR3 protein.

TRBV5-5	TRBJ2-7	CASSLESGNPYEQYF
TRBV7-6	TRBJ1-1	CASSLGGGPNTEAFF
TRBV20-1	TRBJ1-1	CSAPTQTEAFF
TRBV5-1	TRBJ2-1	CASSSLQGNEQFF
TRBV28	TRBJ1-5	CASSSPRALGAQGQPQHF
TRBV5-1	TRBJ2-1	CASSFRPMRLAVTYNEQFF
TRBV4-3	TRBJ2-1	CASSQGPGEYNEQFF
TRBV28	TRBJ2-7	CASSSGTSGSNYEQYF
TRBV19	TRBJ1-2	CASSEAVYGYTF
TRBV2	TRBJ1-2	CASSVTERWGYTF
TRBV7-9	TRBJ2-5	CASSPTRDSRRGETQYF
TRBV28	TRBJ2-7	CASNRAYEQYF
TRBV7-8	TRBJ2-5	CASSLGRQQETQYF
TRBV2	TRBJ1-2	CASSWGLSGYTF
TRBV7-3	TRBJ2-2	CASSLLAGEAVANTGELFF
TRBV5-4	TRBJ1-3	CASSPDYSGNTIYF
TRBV27	TRBJ2-7	CASSLVSTGGRYEQYF
TRBV10-3	TRBJ2-5	CAIRGTSGQAQYF
TRBV28	TRBJ1-2	CASSFRQGNYGYTF
TRBV2	TRBJ2-1	CAASRQGLDEQFF